This T cell receptor (beta chain) was captured in a study of blood T cell repertoires in COVID-19. Germline V gene data show CDR1 as SEHNR and CDR2 as FQNEAQ (reference sequence). There are 13 residues in the CDR3. V dropped 4 bases and J dropped 7 bases, with 11 bases sitting between them. Here immunoSEQ multiplex PCR was the method, and the copy in TCRdb shows in-frame clones only, minus some. The sample has 150,000 or so clones; approximately 80% are singletons. The TCR was taken from a man aged 50 to 59 who had recovered from COVID-19. The chain uses TRBV7-9 and TRBJ1-3, with a possible D match to TRBD1 (6 bases). Sequenced sample: PBMCs or T cells enriched from blood (not recorded which). The CDR3 sequence: CASSSTGMNTIYF. Here the CDR3 DNA reads TGTGCCAGCAGCTCCACAGGGATGAACACCATATATTTT.